Sequencing of this T cell receptor beta chain was carried out in a study of cytomegalovirus exposure and HLA in healthy donors. Study-wide context: Clustering assigned about 76% of the approximately 400 genotyped donors to the Caucasian-associated ancestry cluster. Whole-study findings and limits: Cytomegalovirus-associated status was assigned to more than 150 TCR beta chains. The later analysis indicated that the majority of CMV-associated TCR beta chains appeared HLA-restricted. Per a later analysis, HLA-associated TCR beta chains showed more clonal expansion than other, equally common TCR beta chains.

Of note for this clone: Antigen specificity is unknown.

Primers included in the PCR were 60 Vbeta and 13 Jbeta primers. The repertoire was sequenced with immunoSEQ multiplex PCR; TCRdb's copy has only in-frame clones and lacks some. Here the sample spans 200,000 to 250,000 clones, about 81% being singletons. CDR1 is SQVTM, CDR2 ANQGSEA, per germline. This CDR3 contains 14 residues. V was pared by 5 bases and J by 6 bases, with 9 bases of the junction left unmatched. Specimen: PBMCs. J is TRBJ2-1 and V is TRBV29-1; 8 positions agree with TRBD1. This clonotype originated in a woman in her sixties or seventies in good health and CMV-seropositive. CDR3 loop: CSVRQGFRSNEQFF. CDR3 bases: TGCAGCGTTCGACAGGGGTTTCGATCCAATGAGCAGTTCTTC.